These 28 T cell receptor beta chains share one sample of origin, sequenced in a study of PD-1 blockade in classical Hodgkin lymphoma. Generated by immunoSEQ multiplex PCR, the TCRdb table keeps only in-frame clones and is missing some. The sample includes about 33,000 clones, around three quarters of them seen just once. Sample time point: cycle 4 day 1 (C4D1), after 5 to 7 weeks of nivolumab. After autologous stem cell transplantation all patients relapsed, and prior brentuximab vedotin exposure differed between cohorts. The source material was peripheral blood mononuclear cells (PBMCs), sampled before the fourth cycle of nivolumab. The receptors originated from a human donor with classical Hodgkin lymphoma.

The rearrangement joins TRBV29-1 to TRBJ2-2; D is unresolved. V gave up 7 bases and J gave up 1 base, with 16 bases separating them. CDR3 size: 15 residues. The germline CDR1 and CDR2 sequences are SQVTM and ANQGSEA. In nucleotides, the CDR3 is TGCAGCGCCCGAACCGAACCCGTGAACACCGGGGAGCTGTTTTTT. It is translated as CSARTEPVNTGELFF.

This chain uses TRBV27 with TRBJ2-4; D unresolved. V lost 0 bases, J lost 8 bases, and 14 bases lay in between. Germline CDR1 reads MNHEY; CDR2 reads SMNVEV (reference sequence). The CDR3 contains 15 residues. CDR3 loop: CASSLSVAAEDIQYF. CDR3 bases: TGTGCCAGCAGTTTATCGGTGGCGGCTGAGGACATTCAGTACTTC.

This sequence joins TRBV4-3 and TRBJ2-7; TRBD2 matches at 8 bases. The length of the CDR3 is 15 residues. Germline values: CDR1 LGHNA, CDR2 YSLEER. J was trimmed by 2 bases and V by 4 bases; bases with no gene match: 7. CDR3 bases: TGCGCCAGCAGCCCGGCGGGCGGGGGGACCTACGAGCAGTACTTC. This codes for CASSPAGGGTYEQYF.

The rearrangement joins TRBV4-3 to TRBJ1-2, with a possible D match to TRBD1 (6 bases). Looked up from germline, CDR1 is LGHNA and CDR2 is YSLEER. This CDR3 has 15 amino acids. With 0 bases removed from V and 2 bases from J, the gap between germline ends came to 10 bases. CDR3 DNA sequence: TGCGCCAGCAGCCAAGAGGGGCAGGGGAACTATGGCTACACCTTC. Amino acids: CASSQEGQGNYGYTF.

The chain uses TRBV7-2 and TRBJ1-2; perhaps TRBD1 as D (5 bases). Germline V gene data show CDR1 as SGHTA and CDR2 as FQGNSA. Trimming stripped 1 base from V and 2 bases from J, with 8 bases between. CDR3 length equals 14 residues. CDR3 loop: CASSLGGANYGYTF. The CDR3 DNA sequence: TGTGCCAGCAGCTTAGGAGGGGCCAACTATGGCTACACCTTC.

The rearrangement links TRBV6-5 to TRBJ1-1, with no clear D. V gave up 0 bases and J gave up 2 bases, with 4 bases separating them. Looked up from germline, CDR1 is MNHEY and CDR2 is SVGAGI. This CDR3 contains 13 residues. In nucleotides, the CDR3 is TGTGCCAGCAGTTACTCCACCAACACTGAAGCTTTCTTT. Translating gives CASSYSTNTEAFF.

J is TRBJ2-2 and V is TRBV6-5; unclear D gene. The V and J ends lost 5 bases and 8 bases respectively, with 6 bases between them. The CDR3 runs 11 residues. Germline CDR1 MNHEY, CDR2 SVGAGI. CDR3 residues: CASSPMGELFF. CDR3 nucleotides: TGTGCCAGCAGTCCCATGGGGGAGCTGTTTTTT.

This chain links TRBV4-1 with TRBJ1-2, with D unclear. The CDR3 covers 12 residues. V lost 3 bases, J lost 5 bases, and 7 bases lay in between. Germline V gene data show CDR1 as MGHRA and CDR2 as YSYEKL. As DNA, the CDR3 is TGCGCCAGCAGCCACGAAAGGTATGGCTACACCTTC. This sequence encodes CASSHERYGYTF.

This clone was counted only a few times. The rearrangement joins TRBV30 to TRBJ1-1, with D perhaps TRBD1 (6 bases). CDR1 GTSNPN and CDR2 SVGIG come from the germline V gene (reference sequence). This CDR3 is 14 amino acids long. The germline V and J ends were trimmed by 6 bases and 2 bases, with 16 bases remaining between them. The CDR3 loop is CACHHRVRNTEAFF. CDR3 nucleotides: TGTGCCTGCCATCACAGGGTCCGTAACACTGAAGCTTTCTTT. The complete variable domain, with remaining parts taken from reference TRBV30 and TRBJ1-1, reads SQTIHQWPATLVQPVGSPLSLECTVEGTSNPNLYWYRQAAGRGLQLLFYSVGIGQISSEVPQNLSASRPQDRQFILSSKKLLLSDSGFYLCACHHRVRNTEAFFGQGTRLTVV.

J is TRBJ2-5 and V is TRBV11-1; D not certain. CDR1 is SGHAT, CDR2 FQDESV, per germline (reference sequence). Between the trimmed V and J ends, which lost 3 bases and 7 bases, there was a span of 12 bases. The CDR3 totals 13 residues. The CDR3 sequence: CASSFRVGVTQYF. CDR3 DNA: TGTGCCAGCAGCTTCCGGGTAGGAGTGACCCAGTACTTC.

The chain couples TRBV7-3 to TRBJ2-1, with D perhaps TRBD1 (5 bases). Trimming cost V 1 base and J 5 bases, with 9 bases left between them. This CDR3 is 14 amino acids long. The germline gives CDR1 SGHTA, CDR2 FQGTGA. The CDR3 sequence is CASSLMSRDNEQFF. CDR3 DNA sequence: TGTGCCAGCAGCTTAATGTCCAGGGACAATGAGCAGTTCTTC.

The chain is built from TRBV7-9 and TRBJ2-5; perhaps TRBD2 as D (6 bases). The CDR3 spans 16 residues. The V end was cut by 1 base, the J end by 4 bases, with 16 bases between. Germline values: CDR1 SEHNR, CDR2 FQNEAQ (reference sequence). The CDR3 region has the DNA TGTGCCAGCAGCTTAGAGAGCGGAGGGCCGTTAGAGACCCAGTACTTC. It translates to CASSLESGGPLETQYF.

The count of this clone is one. This chain links TRBV5-1 with TRBJ1-2; maybe TRBD1 (6 bases). Trimming took off 2 bases at V and 6 bases at J, with 14 bases between the two ends. The V gene's germline CDR1 is SGHRS and CDR2 YFSETQ. This CDR3 has 14 residues. CDR3 protein: CASSFSGDSNGYTF. CDR3 nucleotide sequence: TGCGCCAGCAGCTTTTCAGGGGATTCTAATGGCTACACCTTC.

The chain joins TRBV7-9 to TRBJ1-4; D unclear. From germline, CDR1 is SEHNR and CDR2 FQNEAQ (reference sequence). V was shortened by 2 bases and J by 6 bases, with 16 bases between the two germline ends. The CDR3 contains 16 residues. This chain's CDR3 is CASSLNSAGPYEKLFF. CDR3 DNA: TGTGCCAGCAGCTTAAATTCGGCAGGCCCCTATGAAAAACTGTTTTTT.

The chain uses TRBV5-4 and TRBJ1-1; 9 bases map to TRBD1. Germline CDR1 is SGHNT and CDR2 is YYREEE (reference sequence). The junction had 4 bases not matched to a gene; V was cut back by 3 bases and J by 1 base. This CDR3 spans 15 amino acids. CDR3 DNA: TGTGCCAGCAGCTATGGGACAGGGACGAACACTGAAGCTTTCTTT. The encoded protein is CASSYGTGTNTEAFF. The entire variable domain, with the rest obtained from reference TRBV5-4 and TRBJ1-1, is as follows: ETGVTQSPTHLIKTRGQQVTLRCSSQSGHNTVSWYQQALGQGPQFIFQYYREEENGRGNFPPRFSGLQFPNYSSELNVNALELDDSALYLCASSYGTGTNTEAFFGQGTRLTVV.

The chain is built from TRBV4-1 and TRBJ2-3, with no clear D. With 3 bases removed from V and 1 base from J, the gap between germline ends came to 8 bases. Germline V lookup: CDR1 MGHRA, CDR2 YSYEKL. The CDR3 loop spans 14 amino acids. The CDR3: CASSHHSGTDTQYF. The CDR3 DNA reads as TGCGCCAGCAGCCACCACAGTGGCACAGATACGCAGTATTTT.

The rearrangement links TRBV7-9 to TRBJ2-3; D not resolved. V lost 5 bases and J lost 2, with 17 bases in between. CDR3 length equals 16 residues. In germline, CDR1 is SEHNR, CDR2 FQNEAQ (reference sequence). The CDR3 loop is CASSPNRGWDTDTQYF. Written as DNA, the CDR3 is TGTGCCAGCAGCCCTAATAGAGGATGGGACACAGATACGCAGTATTTT.

The chain combines TRBV5-6 with TRBJ2-2, with 9 bases lining up with TRBD1. This CDR3 comprises 14 residues. CDR1 is SGHDT, CDR2 YYEEEE, per germline. After removal of 7 bases from V and 2 bases from J, the junction contained 3 bases not matched to a gene. The CDR3 loop is CASEGQGNTGELFF. CDR3 coding DNA: TGTGCCAGCGAGGGACAGGGTAACACCGGGGAGCTGTTTTTT.

This clone was picked up a small number of times. DNA for the CDR3: TGTGCCAGCAGCCACTCGAGGGACAGGGGGAATCCCTACGAGCAGTACTTC. It encodes CASSHSRDRGNPYEQYF. The V and J genes are TRBV7-2 and TRBJ2-7; 11 bases fit TRBD1. The CDR3 has 17 residues. The ends lost 5 bases at V and 2 bases at J; junction bases unmatched: 11. Germline loops: CDR1 SGHTA, CDR2 FQGNSA.

In the case of this clone: Other DNA sequences within the sample encode an identical CDR3. The chain couples TRBV27 to TRBJ1-2; 9 nucleotides align to TRBD1. The CDR3 loop spans 13 amino acids. The germline CDR1 and CDR2 sequences are MNHEY and SMNVEV (reference sequence). The V and J ends lost 5 bases and 5 bases, in that order; junction bases with no gene match: 3. CDR3 sequence: CASSPGTGYGYTF. In nucleotides, the CDR3 is TGTGCCAGCAGTCCCGGGACAGGGTATGGCTACACCTTC.

The chain joins TRBV6-1 to TRBJ2-1; possible D gene TRBD2, 6 bases. V gave up 5 bases and J gave up 8 bases, with 16 bases separating them. Germline V gene sequence: CDR1 MNHNS, CDR2 SASEGT. The CDR3 runs to 14 residues. In nucleotides, the CDR3 is TGTGCCAGCAGTTCACTCGGGGGTTACGATGAGCAGTTCTTC. Its translation: CASSSLGGYDEQFF.

The chain links TRBV7-9 to TRBJ2-5, with D possibly called TRBD1 or TRBD2 (5 bases each). The ends were cut back, 1 base at V and 5 bases at J, with 11 bases in the middle. The CDR3 covers 14 residues. The germline CDR1 and CDR2 sequences are SEHNR and FQNEAQ (reference sequence). The CDR3 is CASSLVRGLETQYF. The CDR3 nucleotides are TGTGCCAGCAGCTTAGTTCGGGGCCTTGAGACCCAGTACTTC.

For the CDR3, the DNA is TGTGCCAGCAGACCGGGGGGCCAAGAGACCCAGTACTTC. Protein product: CASRPGGQETQYF. The chain combines TRBV7-2 with TRBJ2-5, with TRBD2 identical over 7 bases. This CDR3 has 13 residues. V was clipped by 6 bases and J by 1 base; unmatched bases: 2. CDR1 and CDR2 from the germline V gene are SGHTA and FQGNSA.

The chain is built from TRBV15 and TRBJ1-2, with 8 positions matching TRBD1. The trim removed 5 bases at V and 11 bases at J, leaving 16 bases unmatched. Germline values: CDR1 LNHNV, CDR2 YYDKDF (reference sequence). The CDR3 spans 15 residues. CDR3 coding DNA: TGTGCCACCAGCCCCCGACTAATGACAGGGGAGGGTTACACCTTC. It translates to CATSPRLMTGEGYTF.

The chain employs TRBV28 and TRBJ2-7; TRBD2 aligns across 8 bases. V lost 10 bases, J lost 2 bases, and 7 bases stayed unmatched. The CDR3 length is 13 residues. Looked up from germline, CDR1 is MDHEN and CDR2 is SYDVKM. In DNA, the CDR3 is TGTGCCACTCATACTAGCGGACCCTACGAGCAGTACTTC. Translated: CATHTSGPYEQYF.

The V call is TRBV7-8, the J call TRBJ1-4; D might be TRBD1 (6 bases). Germline CDR1 SGHVS, CDR2 FQNEAQ. The CDR3 is 15 residues long. Trimming stripped 0 bases from V and 7 bases from J, with 12 bases between. The CDR3 loop is CASSLAAGGGEKLFF. The CDR3 nucleotides read TGTGCCAGCAGCTTAGCAGCGGGGGGCGGTGAAAAACTGTTTTTT. The variable domain in full, completed from reference TRBV7-8 and TRBJ1-4, reads GAGVSQSPRYKVAKRGQDVALRCDPISGHVSLFWYQQALGQGPEFLTYFQNEAQLDKSGLPSDRFFAERPEGSVSTLKIQRTQQEDSAVYLCASSLAAGGGEKLFFGSGTQLSVL.

A word on this clone: Compared with germline, one end of the junction differs, possibly owing to a read error. This chain links TRBV28 with TRBJ2-7; 11 positions agree with TRBD1. Germline V lookup: CDR1 MDHEN, CDR2 SYDVKM. This CDR3 is built from 15 residues. CDR3 coding DNA: TGTGCCAGCAGTTTTTCGGGACAGGGGGTCCCCCCCCCAAAATTC. As protein: CASSFSGQGVPPPKF.

The rearrangement joins TRBV25-1 to TRBJ2-5; D is ambiguous. V shed 8 bases and J shed 5 bases, with 15 bases lying between them. This CDR3 spans 13 amino acids. Per the germline V gene, CDR1 is MGHDK and CDR2 is SYGVNS. The CDR3 bases are TGTGCCAGCGAAAAATCCGGATGGGAGACCCAGTACTTC. Translation gives CASEKSGWETQYF.